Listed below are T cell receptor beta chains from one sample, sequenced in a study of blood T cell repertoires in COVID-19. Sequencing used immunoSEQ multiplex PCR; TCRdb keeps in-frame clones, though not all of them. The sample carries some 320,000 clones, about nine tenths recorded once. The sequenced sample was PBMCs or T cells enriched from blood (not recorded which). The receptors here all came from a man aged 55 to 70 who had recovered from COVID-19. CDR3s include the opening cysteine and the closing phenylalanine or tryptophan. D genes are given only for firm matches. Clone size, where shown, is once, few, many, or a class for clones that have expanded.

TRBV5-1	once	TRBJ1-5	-	CASSFLGGSNQPQHF	TGCGCCAGCAGCTTCCTGGGGGGTAGCAATCAGCCCCAGCATTTT
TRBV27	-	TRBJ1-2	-	CASRRGFYGYTF	TGTGCCAGCAGACGCGGATTCTATGGCTACACCTTC
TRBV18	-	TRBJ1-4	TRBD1	CASSLDRVKEKLFF	TGTGCCAGCTCACTCGACAGGGTGAAGGAAAAACTGTTTTTT
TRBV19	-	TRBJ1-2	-	CASSIPNTNYGYTF	TGTGCCAGTAGTATCCCGAACACTAACTATGGCTACACCTTC
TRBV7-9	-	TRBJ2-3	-	CASSFWTSRGSITDTQYF	TGTGCCAGCAGCTTTTGGACAAGTAGGGGGAGTATAACAGATACGCAGTATTTT
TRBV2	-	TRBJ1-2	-	CASSQDSLIYGYTF	TGTGCCAGCAGTCAGGACAGTTTGATCTATGGCTACACCTTC
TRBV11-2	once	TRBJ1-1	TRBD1	CASSSGTGGFGNTEAFF	TGTGCCAGCAGCTCGGGGACAGGGGGCTTCGGGAACACTGAAGCTTTCTTT
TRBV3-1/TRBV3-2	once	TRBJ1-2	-	CASSQDLTQGYGYTF	TGTGCCAGCAGCCAAGATCTAACACAGGGTTATGGCTACACCTTC
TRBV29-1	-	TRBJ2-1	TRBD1	CSQGQDHYNEQFF	TGCAGTCAAGGACAGGACCACTACAATGAGCAGTTCTTC
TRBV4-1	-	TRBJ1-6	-	CASSPLGSPLHF	TGCGCCAGCAGCCCGCTAGGCTCACCCCTCCACTTT
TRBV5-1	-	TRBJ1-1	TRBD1	CASSLQGQTEAFF	TGCGCCAGCAGCTTGCAGGGACAGACTGAAGCTTTCTTT
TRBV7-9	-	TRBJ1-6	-	CASRIGDSPLHF	TGTGCCAGCAGAATAGGGGATTCACCCCTCCACTTT
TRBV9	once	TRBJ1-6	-	CASSVDGSSYNSPLHF	TGTGCCAGCAGCGTAGATGGGAGCTCCTATAATTCACCCCTCCACTTT
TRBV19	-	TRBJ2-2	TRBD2	CASSISSGRAFGELFF	TGTGCCAGTAGTATTTCCAGCGGGAGGGCCTTCGGGGAGCTGTTTTTT
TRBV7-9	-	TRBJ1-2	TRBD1	CASSLDGDSAGYTF	TGTGCCAGCAGCTTAGACGGGGACAGCGCCGGCTACACCTTC
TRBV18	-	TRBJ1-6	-	CASSPPGVGVTLHF	TGTGCCAGCTCACCACCCGGGGTAGGAGTGACCCTCCACTTT
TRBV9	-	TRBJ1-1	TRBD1	CASSSNPGQGAEAFF	TGTGCCAGCAGCAGCAACCCGGGACAGGGGGCGGAAGCTTTCTTT
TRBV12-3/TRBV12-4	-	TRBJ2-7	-	CASSPGPDEQYF	TGTGCCAGCAGTCCAGGTCCTGACGAGCAGTACTTC
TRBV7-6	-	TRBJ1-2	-	CASSLGQDYTF	TGTGCCAGCAGCTTAGGTCAGGACTACACCTTC
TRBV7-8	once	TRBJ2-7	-	CASSLGAGPSYEQYF	TGTGCCAGCAGCTTAGGTGCGGGACCCTCCTACGAGCAGTACTTC
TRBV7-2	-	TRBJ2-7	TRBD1	CASSSGGQVSSYEQYF	TGTGCCAGCAGCTCAGGGGGACAGGTGAGCTCCTACGAGCAGTACTTC
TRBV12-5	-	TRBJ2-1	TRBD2	CASGLVIPAGAYNEQFF	TGTGCTAGTGGTTTGGTAATCCCAGCGGGAGCCTACAATGAGCAGTTCTTC
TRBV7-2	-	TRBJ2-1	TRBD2	CASSWGQRGLGEQFF	TGTGCCAGCAGCTGGGGCCAGCGGGGGCTTGGAGAGCAGTTCTTC